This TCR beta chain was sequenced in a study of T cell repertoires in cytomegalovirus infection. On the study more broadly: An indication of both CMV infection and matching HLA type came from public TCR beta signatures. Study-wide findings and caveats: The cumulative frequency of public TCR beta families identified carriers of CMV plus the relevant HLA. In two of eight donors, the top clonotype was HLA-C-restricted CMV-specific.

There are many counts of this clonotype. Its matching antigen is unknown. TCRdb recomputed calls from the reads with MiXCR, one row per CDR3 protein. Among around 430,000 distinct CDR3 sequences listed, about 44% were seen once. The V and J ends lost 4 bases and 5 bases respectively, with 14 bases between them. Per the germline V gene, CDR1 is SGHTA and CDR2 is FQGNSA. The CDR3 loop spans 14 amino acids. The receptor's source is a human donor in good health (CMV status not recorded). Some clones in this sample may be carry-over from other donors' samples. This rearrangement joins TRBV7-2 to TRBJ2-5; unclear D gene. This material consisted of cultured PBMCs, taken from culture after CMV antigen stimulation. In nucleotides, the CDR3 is TGTGCCAGCAGCTCCTCTATGTCCGCTGAGACCCAGTACTTC. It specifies CASSSSMSAETQYF.